This entry lists 24 T cell receptor beta chains sequenced from one sample in a study of metastatic and nonmetastatic thyroid tumors (dated by TCRdb to the early 2020s). The library was made by PCR. The sequencing machine was an Illumina HiSeq 4000. Through fastp at Q25 and MiXCR, TCRdb rebuilt clones from the public reads, retaining in-frame beta chains. The sample profile shows 40,000 to 45,000 clones; approximately 3% of them were found once. More than 7.5% of the sample comes from the top ten. No treatment had been received by any patient before thyroid surgery. The material sequenced was blood. All receptors derive from a female donor with papillary thyroid cancer or a benign thyroid nodule (not recorded which). Some clones in this sample may be carry-over from other donors' samples.

The chain couples TRBV12-3 or TRBV12-4 to TRBJ2-5; D is ambiguous. CDR3 length: 13 amino acids. V lost 5 bases and J 2 bases, leaving 9 bases between the germline ends. The CDR3 DNA reads TGTGCCAGCAGTAATACTGCACAAGAGACCCAGTACTTC. Translation gives CASSNTAQETQYF.

The rearrangement uses TRBV2 and TRBJ2-7; 9 bases are a match to TRBD1. The CDR3 contains 16 residues. Germline V lookup: CDR1 SNHLY, CDR2 FYNNEI. J gave up 4 bases and V 0 bases, and 7 bases lay outside the gene matches. The CDR3 region has the DNA TGTGCCAGCAGTGAAGCGCGAGGGACAGGGTCGTACGAGCAGTACTTC. Amino acid sequence: CASSEARGTGSYEQYF.

This clone was recorded many times. A clone one base away is much larger, so this may be a read error. This specimen includes other DNA sequences encoding the same CDR3. V usage is TRBV2 and J usage is TRBJ2-1; tentative D call: TRBD1 (5 bases). V was shortened by 4 bases and J by 7 bases, with 11 bases between the two germline ends. Per germline, CDR1 SNHLY and CDR2 FYNNEI. The CDR3 loop spans 13 amino acids. In DNA form, the CDR3 reads TGTGCCAGCAGTGGGACATCGCCTAATGAGCAGTTCTTC. This translates into CASSGTSPNEQFF.

The V and J genes are TRBV5-1 and TRBJ1-2; D not resolved. Trimming pared 4 bases from V and 0 bases from J, leaving 10 bases between. This CDR3 has 14 residues. The germline gives CDR1 SGHRS, CDR2 YFSETQ. CDR3 protein: CASSPDGTNYGYTF. In DNA, the CDR3 is TGCGCCAGCAGCCCCGACGGGACTAACTATGGCTACACCTTC.

This chain connects TRBV5-1 to TRBJ2-3; 9 bases are a match to TRBD2. The germline V gene has CDR1 SGHRS and CDR2 YFSETQ. CDR3 length: 14 residues. V lost 5 bases to trimming and J lost 4 bases; unmatched junction nucleotides: 5. The CDR3 is CASRQGLAADTQYF. For the CDR3, the DNA is TGCGCCAGCAGACAGGGACTAGCCGCAGATACGCAGTATTTT.

The sample holds many counts of this clone. V usage is TRBV12-3 or TRBV12-4 and J usage is TRBJ2-5; D not resolved. The CDR3 consists of 13 residues. Trimming shortened V by 3 bases and J by 2 bases, and 7 bases separated the two germline ends. The CDR3 loop reads CASSLGQQETQYF. Written as DNA, the CDR3 is TGTGCCAGCAGTTTGGGCCAGCAAGAGACCCAGTACTTC.

The table lists this clone with a few counts. V usage is TRBV6-5 and J usage is TRBJ1-6; D unresolved. From germline, CDR1 is MNHEY and CDR2 SVGAGI. Trimming pared 0 bases from V and 10 bases from J, leaving 7 bases between. The CDR3 extends over 13 amino acids. As DNA, the CDR3 is TGTGCCAGCAGTTACTCCCCGGAATCACCCCTCCACTTT. Its translation is CASSYSPESPLHF.

The chain couples TRBV27 to TRBJ2-1, with TRBD2 identical over 8 bases. Germline values: CDR1 MNHEY, CDR2 SMNVEV (reference sequence). The junction had 12 bases not matched to a gene; V was cut back by 8 bases and J by 9 bases. The CDR3 covers 14 residues. The CDR3 region has the DNA TGTGCCAGCGGTTACGTAGCGGGATCGGGTGAGCAGTTCTTC. Translation: CASGYVAGSGEQFF.

This sequence joins TRBV5-1 and TRBJ1-1, with a weak D call TRBD1 (5 bases). Germline loops: CDR1 SGHRS, CDR2 YFSETQ. Trimming removed 3 bases from V and 0 bases from J, with 12 bases in between. The CDR3 spans 15 residues. This CDR3 is CASSSVQGMNTEAFF. CDR3 bases: TGCGCCAGCAGCTCGGTTCAGGGCATGAACACTGAAGCTTTCTTT. The full variable domain, rest sourced from reference TRBV5-1 and TRBJ1-1, is KAGVTQTPRYLIKTRGQQVTLSCSPISGHRSVSWYQQTPGQGLQFLFEYFSETQRNKGNFPGRFSGRQFSNSRSEMNVSTLELGDSALYLCASSSVQGMNTEAFFGQGTRLTVV.

In this sample, this clone turned up a few times. The genes are TRBV12-3 or TRBV12-4 and TRBJ1-2; 7 positions match TRBD1. The CDR3 length is 13 residues. Unmatched junction bases numbered 9, after V lost 6 bases and J lost 8 bases. The CDR3 protein is CASSIGGARGYTF. The CDR3 DNA reads TGTGCCAGCAGCATAGGGGGCGCCCGGGGCTACACCTTC.

Ten or more counts support this clone. Sequence at one end of the junction differs from germline and may be a read error. V is TRBV18 and J is TRBJ2-7; D is possibly TRBD1 or TRBD2 (6 bases each). This CDR3 comprises 16 residues. Germline V CDR1 and CDR2: KGHSH, LQKENI. CDR3 sequence reads: CASPPGIGGRPYEQYF. CDR3 in DNA: TGTGCCAGCCCACCAGGGATCGGGGGCAGGCCCTACGAGCAGTACTTC.

This clone was observed many times. This rearrangement joins TRBV19 to TRBJ2-2; TRBD2 might be the D (5 bases). The CDR3 is 15 amino acids. V was pared by 9 bases and J by 5 bases, with 19 bases between. CDR1 and CDR2 (germline): LNHDA, SQIVND (reference sequence). CDR3 sequence reads: CASQTLWGETGELFF. The CDR3 DNA reads as TGTGCCAGCCAAACCCTCTGGGGAGAGACCGGGGAGCTGTTTTTT.

Ten or more counts support this clone. The chain has TRBV5-1 and TRBJ2-1; a weak D match, TRBD2 (6 bases). CDR1 and CDR2 from the germline V gene are SGHRS and YFSETQ. There are 15 residues in the CDR3. V was trimmed by 0 bases and J by 4 bases, leaving 11 bases between them. The CDR3 DNA reads as TGCGCCAGCAGCTTGGATAGCGGAGTTTACAATGAGCAGTTCTTC. It is translated as CASSLDSGVYNEQFF.

This clone appeared many times. The V call is TRBV12-3 or TRBV12-4, the J call TRBJ2-7, with a possible D match to TRBD1 (5 bases). This CDR3 spans 13 amino acids. V was shortened by 7 bases and J by 2 bases, with 12 bases between the two germline ends. The CDR3 coding sequence is TGTGCCAGCACCCTTGACAGAGCCTACGAGCAGTACTTC. This encodes CASTLDRAYEQYF.

This clone was counted at least ten times. Since a much larger clone is just one base distant, this may be a read error. The chain carries TRBV5-1 and TRBJ2-1; D is unclear. Trimming took off 2 bases at V and 2 bases at J, with 17 bases between the two ends. Germline CDR1 and CDR2: SGHRS and YFSETQ. This CDR3 contains 17 residues. The chain's CDR3 is CASSLDESRWPYNEQFF. CDR3 DNA: TGCGCCAGCAGCTTAGATGAGAGCCGGTGGCCCTACAATGAGCAGTTCTTC. Full variable domain (rest looked up from reference TRBV5-1 and TRBJ2-1): KAGVTQTPRYLIKTRGQQVTLSCSPISGHRSVSWYQQTPGQGLQFLFEYFSETQRNKGNFPGRFSGRQFSNSRSEMNVSTLELGDSALYLCASSLDESRWPYNEQFFGPGTRLTVL.

Ten or more counts support this clone. The V call is TRBV7-2, the J call TRBJ2-1; 10 positions agree with TRBD2. CDR3 length: 16 residues. The germline gives CDR1 SGHTA, CDR2 FQGNSA. With V trimmed by 5 bases and J by 0 bases, 4 bases remained unmatched. The CDR3 reads CASSDPSGSSYNEQFF. In DNA form, the CDR3 reads TGTGCCAGCAGCGACCCTAGCGGGAGCTCCTACAATGAGCAGTTCTTC.

This clone was observed many times. The J gene is TRBJ1-2, the V gene TRBV6-1, with D uncertain. Germline values: CDR1 MNHNS, CDR2 SASEGT. Trimming removed 6 bases from V and 3 bases from J, with 8 bases in between. This CDR3 is built from 12 residues. The CDR3 bases are TGTGCCAGCAGGTCTAGGGACTATGGCTACACCTTC. Residues: CASRSRDYGYTF.

This clone was detected a few times. Germline is not matched at one junction end, which may reflect a read error. The J gene is TRBJ2-5, the V gene TRBV5-1; a possible D gene is TRBD2 (7 bases). The germline V gene has CDR1 SGHRS and CDR2 YFSETQ. CDR3 length: 15 amino acids. The CDR3 DNA follows: TGCGCCAGCAGATTGGGGGGGGCGGGGAAAGAGACCCAGTACTTC. Translation: CASRLGGAGKETQYF.

This clone showed up many times. This clone may be a read error of a much larger clone one base away. The rearrangement uses TRBV19 and TRBJ2-1; D is unclear. This CDR3 comprises 16 residues. Per germline, CDR1 LNHDA and CDR2 SQIVND (reference sequence). V shed 5 bases and J shed 0 bases, with 14 bases lying between them. This CDR3 reads CASSSDSRSSYNEQFF. The CDR3 region has the DNA TGTGCCAGTAGTTCAGATAGCAGGAGCTCCTACAATGAGCAGTTCTTC. Complete variable domain (other parts from reference TRBV19 and TRBJ2-1): DGGITQSPKYLFRKEGQNVTLSCEQNLNHDAMYWYRQDPGQGLRLIYYSQIVNDFQKGDIAEGYSVSREKKESFPLTVTSAQKNPTAFYLCASSSDSRSSYNEQFFGPGTRLTVL.

This clone was picked up many times. This chain uses TRBV11-2 with TRBJ1-3; tentatively, D is TRBD1 (5 bases). Trimming shortened V by 1 base and J by 0 bases, and 10 bases separated the two germline ends. The CDR3 runs to 16 residues. Per germline, CDR1 SGHAT and CDR2 FQNNGV. The DNA for the CDR3 is TGTGCCAGCAGCTTAGCGGCAGGGAGCTCTGGAAACACCATATATTTT. Translation: CASSLAAGSSGNTIYF.

This clone was seen ten or more times. The rearrangement joins TRBV19 to TRBJ1-5, with D unresolved. CDR3 length equals 12 residues. Deletions cut 10 bases from V and 4 bases from J, with 11 bases between. Germline loops: CDR1 LNHDA, CDR2 SQIVND (reference sequence). CDR3 coding DNA: TGTGCCACCCGAGGACGAAATCAGCCCCAGCATTTT. It translates to CATRGRNQPQHF.

At least ten counts were recorded for this clone. Distinct nucleotide sequences in the sample also encode this CDR3. The V gene is TRBV7-9, the J gene TRBJ1-1; 8 bases align to TRBD1. Germline CDR1 is SEHNR and CDR2 is FQNEAQ (reference sequence). The ends lost 5 bases at V and 5 bases at J; junction bases unmatched: 16. This CDR3 has 17 residues. CDR3 DNA sequence: TGTGCCAGCAGCCCCAGGACAGGGCTTAGTGTGGGGACTGAAGCTTTCTTT. Protein: CASSPRTGLSVGTEAFF.

This clone appeared a few times. V gene TRBV2 combines with J gene TRBJ2-7; D gene ambiguous. The length of the CDR3 is 14 residues. Per germline, CDR1 SNHLY and CDR2 FYNNEI. V lost 7 bases and J 4 bases, leaving 17 bases between the germline ends. In nucleotides, the CDR3 is TGTGCCAGCAAGTCCTCCAGAAGTAGGTACGAGCAGTACTTC. This codes for CASKSSRSRYEQYF.

At least ten counts were recorded for this clone. The chain combines TRBV6-1 with TRBJ2-1, with 8 bases lining up with TRBD2. The V gene end was trimmed by 5 bases and the J gene end by 5 bases; junction bases not matched to a gene: 8. Germline lookup yields CDR1 MNHNS and CDR2 SASEGT. The CDR3 consists of 15 residues. Here the CDR3 DNA reads TGTGCCAGCAGTTACGGGGGGGCGCTGGACAATGAGCAGTTCTTC. Amino acid sequence: CASSYGGALDNEQFF.